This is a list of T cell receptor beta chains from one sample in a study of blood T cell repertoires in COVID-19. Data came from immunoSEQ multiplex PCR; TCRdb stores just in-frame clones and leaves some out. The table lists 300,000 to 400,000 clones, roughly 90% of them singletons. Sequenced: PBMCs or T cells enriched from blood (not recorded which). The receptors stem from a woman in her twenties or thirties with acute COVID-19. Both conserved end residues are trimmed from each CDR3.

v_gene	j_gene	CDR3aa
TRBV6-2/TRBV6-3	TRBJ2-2	ASSYAGRSTGELF
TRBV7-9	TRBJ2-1	ASSHTGPTYNEQF
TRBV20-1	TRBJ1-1	SAGAREAF
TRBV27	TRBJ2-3	ASSLFAGTLTDTQY
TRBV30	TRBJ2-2	ARQGANTGELF
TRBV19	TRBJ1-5	ASKGRADQPQH
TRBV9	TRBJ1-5	ASSVDLGDSQPQH
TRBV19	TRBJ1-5	ASSTPGTANQPQH
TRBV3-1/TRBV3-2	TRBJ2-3	ASSHTSGGYVTQY
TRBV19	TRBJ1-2	ASREDSPYDGYT
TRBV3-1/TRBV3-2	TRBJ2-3	ASSLGQGVATQY
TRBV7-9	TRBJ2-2	ASSSTGGRTGELF
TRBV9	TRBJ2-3	ASSANNVAGGDTQY
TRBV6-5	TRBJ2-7	ANSSRFLSYEQY
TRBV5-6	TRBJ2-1	ASSSERGSSYNEQF
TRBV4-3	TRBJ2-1	ASSLDRGNEQF
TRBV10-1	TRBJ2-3	ASSDSQGRNTQY
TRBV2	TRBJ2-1	ASSDFGTGGF
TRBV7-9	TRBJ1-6	ASSHGQHNSPLH
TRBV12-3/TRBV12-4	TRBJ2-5	ASSFRETQY
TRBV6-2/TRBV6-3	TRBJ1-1	ASSWGGNTEAF
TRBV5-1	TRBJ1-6	ASSLDAGASPLH
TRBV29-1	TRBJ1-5	SVGGRPTSKHSNQPQH
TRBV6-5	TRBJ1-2	ASRAQGGSGYT